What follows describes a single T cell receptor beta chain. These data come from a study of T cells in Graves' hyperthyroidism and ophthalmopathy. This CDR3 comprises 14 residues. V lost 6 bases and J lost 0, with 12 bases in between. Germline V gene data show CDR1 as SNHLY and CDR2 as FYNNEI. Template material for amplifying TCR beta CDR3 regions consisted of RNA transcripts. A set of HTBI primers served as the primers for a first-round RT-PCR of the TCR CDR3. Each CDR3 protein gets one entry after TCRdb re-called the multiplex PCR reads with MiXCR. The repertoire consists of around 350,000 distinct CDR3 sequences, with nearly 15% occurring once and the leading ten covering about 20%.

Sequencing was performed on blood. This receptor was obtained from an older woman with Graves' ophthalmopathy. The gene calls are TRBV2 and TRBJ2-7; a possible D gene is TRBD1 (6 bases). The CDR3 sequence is CASRRQVYSYEQYF. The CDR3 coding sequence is TGTGCCAGCAGGAGACAGGTGTACTCCTACGAGCAGTACTTC. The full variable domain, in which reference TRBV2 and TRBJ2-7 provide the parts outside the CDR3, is EPEVTQTPSHQVTQMGQEVILRCVPISNHLYFYWYRQILGQKVEFLVSFYNNEISEKSEIFDDQFSVERPDGSNFTLKIRSTKLEDSAMYFCASRRQVYSYEQYFGPGTRLTVT.